The present T cell receptor beta chain was sequenced within a study of radiotherapy plus CTLA-4 blockade in lung cancer. The wider study: Among all patients, around 18% showed objective responses, while roughly 34% had disease control. Notes on the study in general: Reports identified early blood T cell clone dynamics, with interferon-beta, as the best response predictor. Once radiotherapy plus ipilimumab had been given, TCR clones derived from tumor expanded in blood.

Chemo-refractory metastatic non-small-cell lung cancer patients underwent focal radiation alongside CTLA-4 blockade with ipilimumab. The protocol was immunoSEQ multiplex PCR, while the TCRdb copy is restricted to in-frame clones and leaves out a portion. Of about 38,000 clones in the sample, approximately 86% are singletons; the top ten hold less than 25%. After removal of 1 base from V and 7 bases from J, the junction contained 6 bases not matched to a gene. The germline V gene has CDR1 SNHLY and CDR2 FYNNEI. This CDR3 contains 15 residues. Details on this clone: Its antigen is unknown.

The sample was peripheral blood, taken from a patient treated with radiotherapy plus ipilimumab. The V and J genes are TRBV2 and TRBJ2-3; TRBD2 aligns across 9 bases. The clonotype originates from a human donor with non-small cell lung cancer whose response to radiotherapy plus ipilimumab could not be evaluated. This CDR3 is CASSEDGTSSYTQYF. In DNA form, the CDR3 reads TGTGCCAGCAGTGAAGACGGGACTAGCAGCTATACGCAGTATTTT. The full variable domain, completed using reference TRBV2 and TRBJ2-3, is EPEVTQTPSHQVTQMGQEVILRCVPISNHLYFYWYRQILGQKVEFLVSFYNNEISEKSEIFDDQFSVERPDGSNFTLKIRSTKLEDSAMYFCASSEDGTSSYTQYFGPGTRLTVL.